These 14 T cell receptor beta chains originate from one sample sequenced in a study of blood T cell repertoires in COVID-19. Profiled with immunoSEQ multiplex PCR; TCRdb holds only in-frame clones, not every one. The profile shows 250,000 to 300,000 clones, roughly nine tenths of them singletons. Sequenced sample: peripheral blood. These receptors were obtained from a man in his late teens or twenties with active or convalescent COVID-19.

The V call is TRBV5-4, the J call TRBJ2-3, with unresolved D. Trimming took off 9 bases at V and 1 base at J, with 6 bases between the two ends. The germline gives CDR1 SGHNT, CDR2 YYREEE (reference sequence). The CDR3 totals 11 residues. Here the CDR3 reads CATVGTDTQYF. The CDR3 DNA follows: TGTGCCACGGTTGGCACAGATACGCAGTATTTT.

The chain employs TRBV5-1 and TRBJ2-2, with TRBD1 identical over 10 bases. V shed 1 base and J 5 bases; nucleotides not matched to a gene: 5. Germline lookup yields CDR1 SGHRS and CDR2 YFSETQ. This CDR3 region has 16 residues. DNA of the CDR3: TGCGCCAGCAGCTTGCAACCGGGACAGGGGACCGGGGAGCTGTTTTTT. Its protein product is CASSLQPGQGTGELFF.

This sequence joins TRBV9 and TRBJ2-7, with 9 bases matching TRBD1. Germline V gene lookup returns CDR1 SGDLS and CDR2 YYNGEE. With V trimmed by 5 bases and J by 5 bases, 8 bases remained unmatched. The CDR3 loop spans 14 amino acids. CDR3 DNA: TGTGCCAGCAGTGCGTGGGACAGGGACCACGAGCAGTACTTC. Residues: CASSAWDRDHEQYF.

V gene TRBV24-1 combines with J gene TRBJ2-1, with D tentatively TRBD1 (5 bases). V gave up 4 bases and J gave up 9 bases, with 12 bases separating them. The length of the CDR3 is 13 residues. CDR1 and CDR2 (germline): KGHDR, SFDVKD. CDR3 loop: CATSEPLTVEQFF. CDR3 in DNA: TGTGCCACCAGTGAACCCCTGACAGTTGAGCAGTTCTTC.

The chain carries TRBV21-1 and TRBJ2-1; whether TRBD1, the table's D call, matches the DNA was not checked. TRBV21-1 is reported as a pseudogene. The CDR3 covers 14 residues. CDR3 nucleotide sequence: TGTGCCACCCTAGCAGACAGGGCCTACAATGAGCAGTTCTTC. Amino acid sequence: CATLADRAYNEQFF.

This chain joins TRBV24-1 and TRBJ2-7; no definite D call. The V end lost 4 bases, the J end lost 5 bases, and 17 bases lay between the germline ends. Per the germline V gene, CDR1 is KGHDR and CDR2 is SFDVKD. The CDR3 length is 15 residues. The CDR3 DNA is TGTGCCACCAGTGACACAGCTACGGAAAGTAACGAGCAGTACTTC. Protein sequence: CATSDTATESNEQYF.

The genes are TRBV7-2 and TRBJ1-5; D gene uncertain. Germline-derived CDR1 and CDR2 are SGHTA and FQGNSA. The CDR3 has 13 amino acids. V shed 1 base and J shed 9 bases, with 10 bases lying between them. The CDR3 is CASSLEVGLPQHF. CDR3 sequence (DNA): TGTGCCAGCAGCTTAGAGGTCGGGTTGCCCCAGCATTTT. Full variable domain (missing parts from reference TRBV7-2 and TRBJ1-5): GAGVSQSPSNKVTEKGKDVELRCDPISGHTALYWYRQSLGQGLEFLIYFQGNSAPDKSGLPSDRFSAERTGGSVSTLTIQRTQQEDSAVYLCASSLEVGLPQHFGDGTRLSIL.

The chain is built from TRBV7-6 and TRBJ2-2, with D possibly being TRBD2 (6 bases). Trimming took off 3 bases at V and 0 bases at J, with 11 bases between the two ends. Germline lookup yields CDR1 SGHVS and CDR2 FNYEAQ. The CDR3 is 16 residues long. CDR3 in DNA: TGTGCCAGCAGCTTCAATAGCGGAACGAACACCGGGGAGCTGTTTTTT. The encoded protein is CASSFNSGTNTGELFF.

This chain uses TRBV6-5 with TRBJ1-5, with D possibly being TRBD1 (5 bases). In germline, CDR1 is MNHEY, CDR2 SVGAGI. The CDR3 covers 15 residues. V lost 6 bases and J lost 6, with 18 bases in between. The CDR3 here is CASRPSREVTQPQHF. The CDR3 DNA reads as TGTGCCAGCAGGCCCAGCAGGGAAGTAACTCAGCCCCAGCATTTT.

CDR3 in DNA: TGTGCCAGCAGCTTAGCGTTATCCAGGGGTGAGACCCAGTACTTC. Amino acid sequence: CASSLALSRGETQYF. The chain has TRBV7-2 and TRBJ2-5, with a possible D match to TRBD1 (6 bases). There are 15 residues in the CDR3. V was pared by 0 bases and J by 5 bases, with 13 bases between. The V gene's germline CDR1 is SGHTA and CDR2 FQGNSA.

The J gene is TRBJ2-1, the V gene TRBV5-1, with 7 bases aligning to TRBD2. The ends lost 0 bases at V and 5 bases at J; junction bases unmatched: 8. Germline V CDR1 and CDR2: SGHRS, YFSETQ. The CDR3 is 16 amino acids. CDR3 loop: CASSLGEQGGHNEQFF. In DNA form, the CDR3 reads TGCGCCAGCAGCTTGGGGGAGCAGGGAGGGCACAATGAGCAGTTCTTC.

This chain links TRBV11-3 with TRBJ2-2; possibly TRBD2 for D (6 bases). Trimming took off 0 bases at V and 7 bases at J, with 21 bases between the two ends. Looked up from germline, CDR1 is SGHNT and CDR2 is YENEEA. The CDR3 loop spans 18 amino acids. The chain's CDR3 is CASSLEILWEEDIGELFF. DNA for the CDR3: TGTGCCAGCAGCTTAGAAATCTTGTGGGAGGAGGATATCGGGGAGCTGTTTTTT.

The chain carries TRBV5-1 and TRBJ2-5, with 10 nucleotides matching TRBD2. From germline, CDR1 is SGHRS and CDR2 YFSETQ. V gave up 0 bases and J gave up 7 bases; unmatched junction bases: 9. This CDR3 spans 16 amino acids. The CDR3: CASSLDPSGGAGTQYF. The CDR3 DNA reads as TGCGCCAGCAGCTTGGATCCTAGCGGGGGAGCTGGGACCCAGTACTTC.

The rearrangement uses TRBV28 and TRBJ1-4; the match to TRBD1 covers 7 bases. This CDR3 has 16 residues. The J segment lost 5 bases and the V segment lost 6 bases, leaving 12 bases of the junction unmatched. CDR1 and CDR2 from the germline V gene are MDHEN and SYDVKM. The CDR3 nucleotides read TGTGCCAGCAGGGAGGAATGGGACAGCGAAAATGAAAAACTGTTTTTT. Translating it yields CASREEWDSENEKLFF.